Below are 2 T cell receptor beta chains sequenced from a single sample in a study of shared clonotypes between healthy human individuals. Assay used: immunoSEQ multiplex PCR; TCRdb lists only in-frame clones, some missing. The sample holds millions of clones; about 95% are singletons and the top ten take 0.1% to 0.15%. The sequenced sample consisted of naive CD4+ T cells sorted from blood. The sample's subset: CD45RA+ positively selected. These TCRs come from a man aged 18 to 29 in good health.

The chain carries TRBV4-3 and TRBJ2-3; D is unresolved. CDR3 length equals 14 residues. Germline values: CDR1 LGHNA, CDR2 YSLEER. The V gene lost 0 bases and the J gene lost 5 bases, with 9 bases spanning the gap. In nucleotides, the CDR3 is TGCGCCAGCAGCCAAGATAGAGCAATAGATACGCAGTATTTT. It is translated as CASSQDRAIDTQYF.

The genes are TRBV5-4 and TRBJ1-2, with a possible D match to TRBD1 (6 bases). Trimming stripped 4 bases from V and 4 bases from J, with 14 bases between. CDR1 and CDR2 from the germline V gene are SGHNT and YYREEE (reference sequence). This CDR3 contains 14 residues. The CDR3 bases are TGTGCCAGCAGCGCTTTAGGGGGGGCCTATGGCTACACCTTC. This encodes CASSALGGAYGYTF.